The clone carrying this TCR beta chain was seen a few times. Its antigen remains unknown. This specimen belongs to a study of CD8 T cells in ankylosing spondylitis. Study findings and constraints: Blood from ankylosing spondylitis patients appeared to carry a characteristic eight-variant TCR beta motif.

TCRdb reprocessed the 5' RACE reads via MiXCR and lists one record per CDR3 protein. The repertoire holds 670,000 or so distinct CDR3 sequences, roughly 19% seen once, with around 20% in the top ten. Trimming cost V 0 bases and J 3 bases, with 7 bases left between them. CDR3 length: 14 residues. In germline, CDR1 is SGHRS, CDR2 YFSETQ. Sample: blood, either unsorted or a sorted T cell fraction (not recorded which). The V call is TRBV5-1, the J call TRBJ2-1, with D tentatively TRBD1 (6 bases). The clonotype comes from a male donor with ankylosing spondylitis. The CDR3 DNA reads TGCGCCAGCAGCTTGGAGGGGGTCTACAATGAGCAGTTCTTC. This gives the protein CASSLEGVYNEQFF.